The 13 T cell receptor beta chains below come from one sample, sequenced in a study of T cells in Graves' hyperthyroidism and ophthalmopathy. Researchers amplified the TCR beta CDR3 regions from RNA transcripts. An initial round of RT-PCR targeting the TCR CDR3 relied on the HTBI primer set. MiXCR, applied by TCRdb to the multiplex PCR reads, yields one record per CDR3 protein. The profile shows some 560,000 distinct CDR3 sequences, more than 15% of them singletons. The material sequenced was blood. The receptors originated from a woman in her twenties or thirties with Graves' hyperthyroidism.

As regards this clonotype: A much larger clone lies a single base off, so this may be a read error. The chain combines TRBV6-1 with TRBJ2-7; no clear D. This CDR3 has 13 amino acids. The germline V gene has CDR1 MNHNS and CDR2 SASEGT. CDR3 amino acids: CAGRKGSRYEQYF. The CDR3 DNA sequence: TGTGCCGGCAGAAAGGGCTCTCGGTACGAGCAGTACTTC.

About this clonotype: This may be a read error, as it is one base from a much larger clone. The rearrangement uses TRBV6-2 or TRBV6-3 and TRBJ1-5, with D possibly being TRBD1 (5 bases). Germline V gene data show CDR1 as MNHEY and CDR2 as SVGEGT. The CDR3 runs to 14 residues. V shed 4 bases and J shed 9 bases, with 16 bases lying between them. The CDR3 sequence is CASSLETEDRPQHF. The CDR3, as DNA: TGTGCCAGCAGTTTAGAGACAGAGGATCGGCCCCAGCATTTT.

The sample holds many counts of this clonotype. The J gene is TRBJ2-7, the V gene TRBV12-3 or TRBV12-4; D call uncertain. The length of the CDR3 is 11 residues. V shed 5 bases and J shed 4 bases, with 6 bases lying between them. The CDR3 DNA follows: TGTGCCAGCAGTACTTTTTACGAGCAGTACTTC. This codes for CASSTFYEQYF.

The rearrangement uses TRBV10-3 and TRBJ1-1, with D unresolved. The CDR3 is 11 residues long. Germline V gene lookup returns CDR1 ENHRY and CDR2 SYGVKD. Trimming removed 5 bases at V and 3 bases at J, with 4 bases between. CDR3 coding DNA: TGTGCCATCAGTAGGGACACTGAAGCTTTCTTT. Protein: CAISRDTEAFF.

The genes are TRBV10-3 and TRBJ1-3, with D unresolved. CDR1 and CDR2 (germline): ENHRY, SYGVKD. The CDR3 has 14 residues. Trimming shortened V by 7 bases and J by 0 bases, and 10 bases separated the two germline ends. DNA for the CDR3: TGTGCCATCAAGCCCCATACCTCTGGAAACACCATATATTTT. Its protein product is CAIKPHTSGNTIYF.

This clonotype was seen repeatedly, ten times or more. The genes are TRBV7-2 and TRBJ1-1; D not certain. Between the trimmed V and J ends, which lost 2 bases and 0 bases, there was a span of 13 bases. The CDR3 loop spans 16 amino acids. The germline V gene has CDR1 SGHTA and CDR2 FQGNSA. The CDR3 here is CASSLYPVIMNTEAFF. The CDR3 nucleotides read TGTGCCAGCAGCTTATATCCGGTGATCATGAACACTGAAGCTTTCTTT.

In nucleotides, the CDR3 is TGTGCCAGCAGTGAACTCGGGCGGCAGGGGAGCACAGATACGCAGTATTTT. This gives the protein CASSELGRQGSTDTQYF. V usage is TRBV6-5 and J usage is TRBJ2-3, with TRBD1 as a possible D gene (6 bases). In germline, CDR1 is MNHEY, CDR2 SVGAGI. Trimming took off 5 bases at V and 0 bases at J, with 18 bases between the two ends. This CDR3 region has 17 residues.

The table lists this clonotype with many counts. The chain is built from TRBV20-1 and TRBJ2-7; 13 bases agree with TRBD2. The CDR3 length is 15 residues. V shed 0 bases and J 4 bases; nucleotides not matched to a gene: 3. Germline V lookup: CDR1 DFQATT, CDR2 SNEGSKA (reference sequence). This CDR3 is CSARDMTSGRYEQYF. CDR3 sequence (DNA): TGCAGTGCTAGAGATATGACTAGCGGGAGGTACGAGCAGTACTTC.

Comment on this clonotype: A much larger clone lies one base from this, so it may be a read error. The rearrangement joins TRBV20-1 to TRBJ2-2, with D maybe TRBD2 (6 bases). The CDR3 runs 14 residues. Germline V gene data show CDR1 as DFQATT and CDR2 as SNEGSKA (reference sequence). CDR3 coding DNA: TGCAATGCTGAACCGGGACTGAGGACCGGGGAGCTGTTTTTT. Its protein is CNAEPGLRTGELFF.

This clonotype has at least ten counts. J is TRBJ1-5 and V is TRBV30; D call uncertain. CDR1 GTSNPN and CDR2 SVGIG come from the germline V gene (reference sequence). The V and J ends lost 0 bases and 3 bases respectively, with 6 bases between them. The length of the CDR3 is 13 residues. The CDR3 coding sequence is TGTGCCTGGAGTGTATTTCTCAATCAGCCCCAGCATTTT. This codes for CAWSVFLNQPQHF.

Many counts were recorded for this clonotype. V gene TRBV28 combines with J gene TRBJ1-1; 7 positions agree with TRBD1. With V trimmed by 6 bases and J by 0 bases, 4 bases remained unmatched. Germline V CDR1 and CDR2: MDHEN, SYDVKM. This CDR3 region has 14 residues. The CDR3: CASRSGQLNTEAFF. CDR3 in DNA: TGTGCCAGCAGATCGGGACAGTTGAACACTGAAGCTTTCTTT.

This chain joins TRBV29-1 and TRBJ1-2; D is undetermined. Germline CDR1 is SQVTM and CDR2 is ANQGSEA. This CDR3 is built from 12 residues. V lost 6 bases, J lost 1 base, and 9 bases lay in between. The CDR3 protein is CSVGGVNYGYTF. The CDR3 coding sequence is TGCAGCGTCGGTGGGGTTAACTATGGCTACACCTTC.

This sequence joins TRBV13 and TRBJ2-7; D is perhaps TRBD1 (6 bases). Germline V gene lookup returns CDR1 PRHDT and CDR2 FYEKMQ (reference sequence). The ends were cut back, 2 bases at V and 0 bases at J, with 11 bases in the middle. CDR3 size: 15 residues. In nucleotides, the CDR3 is TGTGCCAGCAGCTTACGGGGACAACCCTCCTACGAGCAGTACTTC. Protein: CASSLRGQPSYEQYF.